What follows is one T cell receptor beta chain and its context. The CDR3 is 17 amino acids. Trimming stripped 0 bases from V and 5 bases from J, with 17 bases between. Germline CDR1 and CDR2: SGHNT and YYREEE (reference sequence). Produced via immunoSEQ multiplex PCR; TCRdb's table is partial and in-frame only. The table records some 160,000 clones, 89% of them present only once. This entry belongs to a study of blood T cell repertoires in COVID-19. The clonotype was recovered from a man aged 60-69 years with acute or convalescent COVID-19. The sample taken for sequencing was peripheral blood. The rearrangement uses TRBV5-4 and TRBJ2-2; tentative D call: TRBD1 (5 bases). The DNA of the CDR3 is TGTGCCAGCAGCTTGGTCGGGTCAGGGCTAATAACCGGGGAGCTGTTTTTT. Protein product: CASSLVGSGLITGELFF.